The 27 T cell receptor beta chains presented below share a single source sample, sequenced in a study of glioma-infiltrating T cells. The iRepertoire nested amplicon-rescue multiplex PCR amplified TCR alpha and beta CDR3s from RNA. A single record per CDR3 protein comes from TCRdb applying MiXCR to the multiplex PCR reads. The data show 100,000 to 150,000 distinct CDR3 sequences, 24% seen once. Sequencing was done on a sample of glioma tissue, nonneoplastic brain tissue, or PBMCs (not recorded which). The receptors stem from a human donor with low-grade glioma or glioblastoma, undergoing nonglioma brain surgery, or in good health (not recorded which).

Only one count was recorded for this clonotype. The rearrangement uses TRBV14 and TRBJ1-1; 7 bases line up with TRBD1. The CDR3 runs to 16 residues. Germline V lookup: CDR1 SGHDN, CDR2 FVKESK. Unmatched junction bases numbered 12, after V lost 3 bases and J lost 5 bases. CDR3: CASSQGYRGSGTEAFF. The CDR3 nucleotides are TGTGCCAGCAGCCAGGGGTACAGGGGTAGCGGGACTGAAGCTTTCTTT. The full variable domain, rest sourced from reference TRBV14 and TRBJ1-1, is EAGVTQFPSHSVIEKGQTVTLRCDPISGHDNLYWYRRVMGKEIKFLLHFVKESKQDESGMPNNRFLAERTGGTYSTLKVQPAELEDSGVYFCASSQGYRGSGTEAFFGQGTRLTVV.

This clonotype was seen more than once but under ten times. V is TRBV2 and J is TRBJ1-6; D is unresolved. CDR3 length equals 13 residues. Germline values: CDR1 SNHLY, CDR2 FYNNEI. V was pared by 6 bases and J by 6 bases, with 9 bases between. In DNA, the CDR3 is TGTGCCAGCAGGGACGGTTCTAATTCACCCCTCCACTTT. Its translation is CASRDGSNSPLHF.

The chain uses TRBV28 and TRBJ1-1; D is perhaps TRBD1 (6 bases). The CDR3 runs 12 residues. Trimming took 6 bases from V and 10 from J, leaving 15 bases between them. Per the germline V gene, CDR1 is MDHEN and CDR2 is SYDVKM. Here the CDR3 reads CASSPGGFGAFF. In DNA, the CDR3 is TGTGCCAGCAGCCCCGGGGGCTTCGGAGCTTTCTTT.

This clonotype was counted between two and nine times. The rearrangement uses TRBV2 and TRBJ2-1; 11 bases map to TRBD1. Looked up from germline, CDR1 is SNHLY and CDR2 is FYNNEI. This CDR3 spans 16 amino acids. Trimming took 3 bases from V and 4 from J; bases not matched to a gene: 5. The DNA for the CDR3 is TGTGCCAGCAGTGATGTGGGGGACAGGGGGTACAATGAGCAGTTCTTC. Protein: CASSDVGDRGYNEQFF. The full variable domain, rest sourced from reference TRBV2 and TRBJ2-1, is EPEVTQTPSHQVTQMGQEVILRCVPISNHLYFYWYRQILGQKVEFLVSFYNNEISEKSEIFDDQFSVERPDGSNFTLKIRSTKLEDSAMYFCASSDVGDRGYNEQFFGPGTRLTVL.

As concerns this clonotype: It is unclear where the CDR3 begins or ends on the DNA, so no DNA is shown, and the CDR3 is as TCRdb lists it. The V and J genes are TRBV7-5 and TRBJ2-7. TRBV7-5 is a listed pseudogene. The CDR3 sequence runs 15 residues, both termini included. The CDR3 is CISVSEDRVSYEQYV.

This clonotype was seen a handful of times. The chain has TRBV20-1 and TRBJ1-2; D not resolved. Germline loops: CDR1 DFQATT, CDR2 SNEGSKA (reference sequence). The CDR3 is 11 amino acids. V lost 0 bases and J lost 7, with 6 bases in between. The chain's CDR3 is CSARDGPGYTF. The CDR3 nucleotides are TGCAGTGCTAGAGATGGCCCTGGCTACACCTTC.

On this clonotype: Just one base apart from a much larger clone, this may be a read error. The rearrangement joins TRBV27 to TRBJ1-1; D call uncertain. CDR3 length: 13 residues. The V gene's germline CDR1 is MNHEY and CDR2 SMNVEV (reference sequence). Here the CDR3 DNA reads TGTGCCAGCAGTTTATTGGGTACACCCGAAGGTTTCTTT. Its translation: CASSLLGTPEGFF.

The chain employs TRBV5-1 and TRBJ2-1; 12 nucleotides line up with TRBD2. Looked up from germline, CDR1 is SGHRS and CDR2 is YFSETQ. There are 15 residues in the CDR3. The V gene end was trimmed by 2 bases and the J gene end by 11 bases; junction bases not matched to a gene: 8. The chain's CDR3 is CASSFASGGANKQFF. The CDR3 DNA reads TGCGCCAGCAGCTTCGCTAGCGGGGGGGCTAATAAGCAGTTCTTC.

This clonotype was detected only a few times. This sequence joins TRBV18 and TRBJ2-1; 7 positions match TRBD1. CDR3 size: 17 residues. Per the germline V gene, CDR1 is KGHSH and CDR2 is LQKENI. The junction had 8 bases not matched to a gene; V was cut back by 3 bases and J by 0 bases. The CDR3 region has the DNA TGTGCCAGCTCACCTCGGACAGGTCGACACTCCTACAATGAGCAGTTCTTC. The encoded protein is CASSPRTGRHSYNEQFF.

This clonotype was observed a handful of times. The gene calls are TRBV7-2 and TRBJ1-2; 7 bases are shared with TRBD1. From germline, CDR1 is SGHTA and CDR2 FQGNSA. With 2 bases clipped from V and 5 bases from J, the junction kept 5 bases outside the gene matches. The CDR3 covers 14 residues. The CDR3 nucleotides are TGTGCCAGCAGCTTAAGCCGACAGGGTTATGGCTACACCTTC. Its protein product is CASSLSRQGYGYTF.

This clonotype was detected ten times or more. The V and J genes are TRBV28 and TRBJ1-2, with a tentative D call TRBD1 (5 bases). Trimming cost V 5 bases and J 4 bases, with 11 bases left between them. The CDR3 is 13 amino acids. From germline, CDR1 is MDHEN and CDR2 SYDVKM. This chain's CDR3 is CASSNGARYGYTF. The CDR3 bases are TGTGCCAGCAGTAACGGGGCTCGCTATGGCTACACCTTC.

This clonotype was detected only a few times. The genes are TRBV19 and TRBJ1-5; TRBD1 is a possible D gene (5 bases). CDR1 is LNHDA and CDR2 is SQIVND in the germline V gene (reference sequence). CDR3 length: 15 residues. V was shortened by 3 bases and J by 2 bases, with 11 bases between the two germline ends. The CDR3 sequence: CASSIVRVGNQPQHF. DNA of the CDR3: TGTGCCAGTAGTATCGTCAGGGTCGGCAATCAGCCCCAGCATTTT. The variable domain in full, completed from reference TRBV19 and TRBJ1-5, reads DGGITQSPKYLFRKEGQNVTLSCEQNLNHDAMYWYRQDPGQGLRLIYYSQIVNDFQKGDIAEGYSVSREKKESFPLTVTSAQKNPTAFYLCASSIVRVGNQPQHFGDGTRLSIL.

CDR3 in DNA: TGTGCCAGCAGAACAGCGTATGGCTACACCTTC. It encodes CASRTAYGYTF. The rearrangement joins TRBV3-1 to TRBJ1-2; D ambiguous. V was clipped by 6 bases and J by 5 bases, with 7 bases between them. This CDR3 has 11 residues. CDR1 LGHDT and CDR2 YNNKEL come from the germline V gene (reference sequence). The full variable domain, with the rest looked up from reference TRBV3-1 and TRBJ1-2, is DTAVSQTPKYLVTQMGNDKSIKCEQNLGHDTMYWYKQDSKKFLKIMFSYNNKELIINETVPNRFSPKSPDKAHLNLHINSLELGDSAVYFCASRTAYGYTFGSGTRLTVV.

The chain carries TRBV18 and TRBJ1-1; TRBD1 matches at 9 bases. The CDR3 is 14 amino acids. Germline lookup yields CDR1 KGHSH and CDR2 LQKENI. The V and J ends lost 4 bases and 1 base, in that order; junction bases with no gene match: 1. The CDR3, as DNA: TGTGCCAGCTCACGGACAGGGGCGAACACTGAAGCTTTCTTT. Translation gives CASSRTGANTEAFF.

This clonotype was detected many times. The rearrangement joins TRBV6-1 to TRBJ1-5; 10 positions agree with TRBD1. The CDR3 extends over 15 amino acids. V lost 8 bases, J lost 7 bases, and 11 bases stayed unmatched. Germline loops: CDR1 MNHNS, CDR2 SASEGT. Here the CDR3 DNA reads TGTGCCAGCGAACCGGGACAGGGGAGCAGGCAGCCCCAGCATTTT. Translating gives CASEPGQGSRQPQHF.

This clonotype was counted at least ten times. The chain carries TRBV20-1 and TRBJ2-1; the D gene is possibly TRBD1 (6 bases). V gave up 0 bases and J gave up 5 bases, with 8 bases separating them. CDR1 is DFQATT and CDR2 is SNEGSKA in the germline V gene (reference sequence). The CDR3 runs 13 residues. Here the CDR3 DNA reads TGCAGTGCTAGAGATGGGACACACAATGAGCAGTTCTTC. Translated, it gives CSARDGTHNEQFF.

The chain is built from TRBV20-1 and TRBJ1-2; D is uncertain. V lost 0 bases, J lost 3 bases, and 11 bases lay in between. CDR3 length equals 14 residues. CDR1 and CDR2 (germline): DFQATT, SNEGSKA (reference sequence). CDR3 DNA sequence: TGCAGTGCTAGAGAGGGCGGCGGGGACTATGGCTACACCTTC. Translating gives CSAREGGGDYGYTF.

This clonotype was observed at least ten times. This chain joins TRBV28 and TRBJ2-1; 8 nucleotides line up with TRBD1. The CDR3 contains 13 residues. The ends lost 2 bases at V and 13 bases at J; junction bases unmatched: 7. Germline CDR1 MDHEN, CDR2 SYDVKM. In nucleotides, the CDR3 is TGTGCCAGCAGTTTAATGAGACAGGGGTCCCAGTTCTTC. This sequence encodes CASSLMRQGSQFF. Full variable domain (outside the CDR3, taken from reference TRBV28 and TRBJ2-1): DVKVTQSSRYLVKRTGEKVFLECVQDMDHENMFWYRQDPGLGLRLIYFSYDVKMKEKGDIPEGYSVSREKKERFSLILESASTNQTSMYLCASSLMRQGSQFFGPGTRLTVL.

This clonotype was seen a handful of times. The V call is TRBV6-1, the J call TRBJ1-3; D perhaps matches TRBD1 (6 bases). With 8 bases removed from V and 0 bases from J, the gap between germline ends came to 20 bases. Germline CDR1 is MNHNS and CDR2 is SASEGT. There are 17 residues in the CDR3. This CDR3 is CASHSTGQPSSGNTIYF. The CDR3 DNA follows: TGTGCCAGCCACTCGACCGGACAGCCGAGCTCTGGAAACACCATATATTTT.

V is TRBV7-9 and J is TRBJ1-2; D remains unclear. V was pared by 4 bases and J by 6 bases, with 12 bases between. The length of the CDR3 is 13 residues. CDR1 and CDR2 from the germline V gene are SEHNR and FQNEAQ (reference sequence). DNA for the CDR3: TGTGCCAGCAGCTCCCTCCATATCGATGGCTACACCTTC. Translating gives CASSSLHIDGYTF.

The V and J genes are TRBV18 and TRBJ2-7, with a weak D call TRBD1 (6 bases). The CDR3 length is 13 residues. The germline V gene encodes CDR1 KGHSH and CDR2 LQKENI. V was trimmed by 3 bases and J by 2 bases, leaving 8 bases between them. Here the CDR3 reads CASSPDSAYEQYV. CDR3 bases: TGTGCCAGCTCACCGGACAGTGCCTACGAGCAGTACGTC.

This clonotype was found many times. The chain links TRBV20-1 to TRBJ2-1; TRBD2 matches 9 bases. With 4 bases clipped from V and 0 bases from J, the junction kept 7 bases outside the gene matches. In germline, CDR1 is DFQATT, CDR2 SNEGSKA (reference sequence). This CDR3 is 16 amino acids long. CDR3 region: CSATGVAGASYNEQFF. The CDR3 nucleotides read TGCAGTGCTACCGGAGTAGCGGGGGCCTCCTACAATGAGCAGTTCTTC.

This clonotype was counted ten times or more. The rearrangement links TRBV18 to TRBJ1-1, with D maybe TRBD1 (6 bases). Germline-derived CDR1 and CDR2 are KGHSH and LQKENI. Between the trimmed V and J ends, which lost 2 bases and 5 bases, there was a span of 9 bases. The CDR3 contains 13 residues. This CDR3 is CASSPRGWTEAFF. The DNA for the CDR3 is TGTGCCAGCTCACCAAGGGGGTGGACTGAAGCTTTCTTT.

This clonotype occurred a few times. J is TRBJ2-2 and V is TRBV15, with 10 bases aligning to TRBD1. Germline V gene data show CDR1 as LNHNV and CDR2 as YYDKDF (reference sequence). This CDR3 comprises 17 residues. The V gene end was trimmed by 2 bases and the J gene end by 7 bases; junction bases not matched to a gene: 10. Here the CDR3 reads CATSRSRDRGKDGELFF. For the CDR3, the DNA is TGTGCCACCAGCAGAAGCCGGGACAGGGGAAAGGACGGGGAGCTGTTTTTT.

With regard to this clonotype: No conserved phenylalanine or tryptophan is present at the end of the CDR3, so a read error is the likely explanation. The chain carries TRBV3-1 and TRBJ2-3, with D unclear. The CDR3 runs 13 residues. V was cut by 1 base and J by 4 bases, with 6 bases left in between. The germline V gene encodes CDR1 LGHDT and CDR2 YNNKEL (reference sequence). The CDR3 bases are TGTGCCAGCAGCCAAGGGAAAGCAGATACGCAGTATCTT. This translates into CASSQGKADTQYL.

This clonotype was seen more than once but under ten times. The chain combines TRBV20-1 with TRBJ1-2; 11 positions match TRBD1. V lost 6 bases to trimming and J lost 8 bases; unmatched junction nucleotides: 8. There are 13 residues in the CDR3. Germline V lookup: CDR1 DFQATT, CDR2 SNEGSKA (reference sequence). CDR3 nucleotide sequence: TGCAGTGCGCTCCGGGACAGGGGGTACGGCTACACCTTC. It encodes CSALRDRGYGYTF.

The table lists this clonotype with many counts. V gene TRBV20-1 combines with J gene TRBJ2-3; 7 nucleotides match TRBD2. CDR1 and CDR2 (germline): DFQATT, SNEGSKA (reference sequence). The V and J ends lost 0 bases and 5 bases, in that order; junction bases with no gene match: 11. This CDR3 is built from 16 residues. For the CDR3, the DNA is TGCAGTGCTAGAGATGGAGCGGGGTTCTCGGTAGATACGCAGTATTTT. Its protein is CSARDGAGFSVDTQYF.